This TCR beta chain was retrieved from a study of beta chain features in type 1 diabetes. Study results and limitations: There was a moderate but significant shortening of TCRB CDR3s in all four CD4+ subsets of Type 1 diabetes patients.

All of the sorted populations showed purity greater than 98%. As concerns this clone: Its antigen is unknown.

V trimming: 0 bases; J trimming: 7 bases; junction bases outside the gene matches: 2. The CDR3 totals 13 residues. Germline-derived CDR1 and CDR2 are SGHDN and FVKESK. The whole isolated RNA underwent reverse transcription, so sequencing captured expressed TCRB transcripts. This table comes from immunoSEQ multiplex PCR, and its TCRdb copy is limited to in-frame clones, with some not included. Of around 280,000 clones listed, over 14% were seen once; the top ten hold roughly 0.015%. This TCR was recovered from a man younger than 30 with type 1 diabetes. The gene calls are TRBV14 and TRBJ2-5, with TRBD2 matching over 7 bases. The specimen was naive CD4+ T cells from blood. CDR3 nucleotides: TGTGCCAGCAGCCAAGAGTGGGGGGGGACCCAGTACTTC. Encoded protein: CASSQEWGGTQYF.